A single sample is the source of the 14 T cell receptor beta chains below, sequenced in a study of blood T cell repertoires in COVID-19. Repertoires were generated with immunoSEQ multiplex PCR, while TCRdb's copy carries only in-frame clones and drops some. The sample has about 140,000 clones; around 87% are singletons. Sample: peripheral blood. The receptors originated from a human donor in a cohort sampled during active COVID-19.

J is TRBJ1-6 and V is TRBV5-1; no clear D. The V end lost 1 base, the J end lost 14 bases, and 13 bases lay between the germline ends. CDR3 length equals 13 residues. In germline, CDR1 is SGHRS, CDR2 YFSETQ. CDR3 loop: CASSLNGILALHF. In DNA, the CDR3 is TGCGCCAGCAGCTTGAACGGGATTTTAGCCCTCCACTTT.

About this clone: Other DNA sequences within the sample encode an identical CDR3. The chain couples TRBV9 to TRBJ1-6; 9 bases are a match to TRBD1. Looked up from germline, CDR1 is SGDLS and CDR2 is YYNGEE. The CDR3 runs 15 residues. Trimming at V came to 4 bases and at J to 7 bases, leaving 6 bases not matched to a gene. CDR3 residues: CASSPGQGKNSPLHF. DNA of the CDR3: TGTGCCAGCAGCCCTGGACAGGGGAAGAATTCACCCCTCCACTTT.

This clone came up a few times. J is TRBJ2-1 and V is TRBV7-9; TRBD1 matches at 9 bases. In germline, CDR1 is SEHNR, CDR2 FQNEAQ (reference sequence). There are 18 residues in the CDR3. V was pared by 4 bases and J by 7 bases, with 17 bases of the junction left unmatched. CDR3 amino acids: CASSWDRASRRVGNEQFF. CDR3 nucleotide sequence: TGTGCCAGCAGCTGGGACAGGGCATCCCGCCGAGTGGGGAATGAGCAGTTCTTC.

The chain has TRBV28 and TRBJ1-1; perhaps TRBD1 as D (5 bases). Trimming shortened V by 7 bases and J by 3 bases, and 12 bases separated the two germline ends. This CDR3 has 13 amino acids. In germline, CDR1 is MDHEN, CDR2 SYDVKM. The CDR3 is CASTPDSYTEAFF. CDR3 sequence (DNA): TGTGCCAGCACCCCCGACAGTTACACTGAAGCTTTCTTT.

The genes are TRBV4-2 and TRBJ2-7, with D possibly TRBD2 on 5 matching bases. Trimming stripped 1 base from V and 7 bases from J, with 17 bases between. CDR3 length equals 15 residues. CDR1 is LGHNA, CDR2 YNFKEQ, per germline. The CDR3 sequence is CASSQAEDRTGEQYF. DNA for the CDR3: TGTGCCAGCAGCCAAGCGGAGGATAGGACGGGGGAGCAGTACTTC.

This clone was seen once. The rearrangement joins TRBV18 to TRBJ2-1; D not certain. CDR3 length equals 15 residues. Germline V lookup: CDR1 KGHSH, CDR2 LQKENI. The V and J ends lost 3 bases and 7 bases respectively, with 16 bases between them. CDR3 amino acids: CASSPPGLTKNEQFF. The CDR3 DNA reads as TGTGCCAGCTCACCCCCGGGTTTAACCAAAAATGAGCAGTTCTTC.

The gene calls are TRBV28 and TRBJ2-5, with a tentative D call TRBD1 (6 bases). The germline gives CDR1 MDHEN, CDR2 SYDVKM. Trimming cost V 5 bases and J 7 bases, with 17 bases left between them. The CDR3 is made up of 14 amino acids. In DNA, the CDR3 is TGTGCCAGCAGTAGGGGCGGCAGGGGATTGACCCAGTACTTC. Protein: CASSRGGRGLTQYF.

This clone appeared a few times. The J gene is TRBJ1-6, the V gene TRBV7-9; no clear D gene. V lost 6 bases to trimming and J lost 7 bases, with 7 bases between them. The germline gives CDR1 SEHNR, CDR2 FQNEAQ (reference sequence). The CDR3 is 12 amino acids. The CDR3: CASRTENSPLHF. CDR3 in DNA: TGTGCCAGCAGGACTGAGAATTCACCCCTCCACTTT.

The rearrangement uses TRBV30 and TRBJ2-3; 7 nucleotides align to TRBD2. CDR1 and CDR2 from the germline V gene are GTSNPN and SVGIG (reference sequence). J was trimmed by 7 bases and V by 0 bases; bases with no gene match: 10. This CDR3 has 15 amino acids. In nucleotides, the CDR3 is TGTGCCTGGAGTGTACTAGGAACTAGCGTAAATACGCAGTATTTT. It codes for CAWSVLGTSVNTQYF.

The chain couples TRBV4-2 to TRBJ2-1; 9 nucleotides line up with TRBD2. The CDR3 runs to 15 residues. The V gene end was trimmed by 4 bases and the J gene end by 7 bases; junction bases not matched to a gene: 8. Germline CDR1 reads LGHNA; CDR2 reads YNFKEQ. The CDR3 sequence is CASSLEVAGVNEQFF. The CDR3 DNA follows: TGTGCCAGCAGCCTCGAGGTAGCGGGGGTGAATGAGCAGTTCTTC.

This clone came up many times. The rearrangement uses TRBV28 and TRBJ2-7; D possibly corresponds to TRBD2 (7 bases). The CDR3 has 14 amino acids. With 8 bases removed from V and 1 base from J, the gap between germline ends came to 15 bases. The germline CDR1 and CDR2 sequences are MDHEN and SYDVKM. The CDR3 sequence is CASEGGGESYEQYF. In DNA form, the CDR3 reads TGTGCCAGCGAGGGGGGGGGCGAGTCCTACGAGCAGTACTTC. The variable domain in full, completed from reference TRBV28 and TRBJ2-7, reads DVKVTQSSRYLVKRTGEKVFLECVQDMDHENMFWYRQDPGLGLRLIYFSYDVKMKEKGDIPEGYSVSREKKERFSLILESASTNQTSMYLCASEGGGESYEQYFGPGTRLTVT.

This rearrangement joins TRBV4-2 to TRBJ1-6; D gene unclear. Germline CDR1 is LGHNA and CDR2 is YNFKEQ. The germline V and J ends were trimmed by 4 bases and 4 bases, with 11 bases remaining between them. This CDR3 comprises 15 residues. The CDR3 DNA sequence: TGTGCCAGCAGCCGGAGGATAACGTATAATTCACCCCTCCACTTT. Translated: CASSRRITYNSPLHF.

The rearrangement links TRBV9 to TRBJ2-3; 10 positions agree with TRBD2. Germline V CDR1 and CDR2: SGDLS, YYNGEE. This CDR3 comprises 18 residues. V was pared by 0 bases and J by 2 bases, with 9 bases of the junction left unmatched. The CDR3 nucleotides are TGTGCCAGCAGCGTAGTAGGGAGCGGGGGGGCTTCCACAGATACGCAGTATTTT. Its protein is CASSVVGSGGASTDTQYF. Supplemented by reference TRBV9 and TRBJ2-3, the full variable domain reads DSGVTQTPKHLITATGQRVTLRCSPRSGDLSVYWYQQSLDQGLQFLIQYYNGEERAKGNILERFSAQQFPDLHSELNLSSLELGDSALYFCASSVVGSGGASTDTQYFGPGTRLTVL.

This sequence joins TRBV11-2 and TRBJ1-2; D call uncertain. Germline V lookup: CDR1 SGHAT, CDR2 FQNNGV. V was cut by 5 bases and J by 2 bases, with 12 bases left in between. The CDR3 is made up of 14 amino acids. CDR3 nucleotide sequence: TGTGCCAGCAGCCCTTCCGGGGTCAACTATGGCTACACCTTC. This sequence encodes CASSPSGVNYGYTF.